The present T cell receptor (beta chain) was sequenced within a study of cytomegalovirus exposure and HLA in healthy donors. Study-level background: The early release's HLA-typed donors yielded tens of millions of unique TCRs.

This PCR relied on a set of 60 Vbeta primers and 13 Jbeta primers. This table comes from immunoSEQ multiplex PCR, and its TCRdb copy is limited to in-frame clones, with some not included. The sample holds about 200,000 clones; approximately 79% are singletons and the top ten take around 1.8%. Per germline, CDR1 MNHNS and CDR2 SASEGT. This CDR3 contains 16 residues. V was clipped by 4 bases and J by 4 bases, with 19 bases between them. The chain uses TRBV6-1 and TRBJ1-2; a weak D match, TRBD1 (6 bases). The sample comprised PBMCs. This clonotype was obtained from a man aged 18-30 years in good health and CMV-seronegative. The CDR3 sequence: CASSGGGGARLYGYTF. CDR3 in DNA: TGTGCCAGCAGTGGAGGCGGGGGCGCTAGGCTCTATGGCTACACCTTC.